A selection of T cell receptor beta chains follows, all from one sample in a study of identical twins. TCRdb ran MiXCR on the 5' RACE reads and lists one entry per CDR3 protein. The table includes a few hundred thousand distinct CDR3 sequences, over 8.5% detected once. These same records also appear under a second study, on yellow fever vaccine responses in identical twins.

Sequencing used CD8+ T cells sorted from blood. Receptor source: a woman between 18 and 29 years old in good health. The CDR3 runs from the conserved cysteine through the conserved F or W. The D gene is left open where the match is weak. Clone size, where shown, is once, few, many, or a class for clones that have expanded.

D gene,J gene,V gene,clone size,CDR3 length,CDR3 DNA,CDR3 protein
TRBD2,TRBJ2-1,TRBV7-9,few,15,TGTGCCAGCAGTTTAGCGGGAAGGTCCTACAATGAGCAGTTCTTC,CASSLAGRSYNEQFF
TRBD1,TRBJ2-1,TRBV7-2,few,14,TGTGCCAGCAGTCCCGACAGGGGACTCTATGAGCAGTTCTTC,CASSPDRGLYEQFF
NA,TRBJ2-1,TRBV28,NA,15,TGTGCCAGCAGTTTATGGCCGGTAGCCAAGGATGAGCAGTTCTTC,CASSLWPVAKDEQFF
TRBD2,TRBJ2-1,TRBV13,NA,16,TGTGCCAGCAGCTTAGGCGGACTAGCGGGGACTAATGAGCAGTTCTTC,CASSLGGLAGTNEQFF
TRBD2,TRBJ2-5,TRBV29-1,few,14,TGCAGCGTTGAACTAGGACGGGAGGGAGGGACCCAGTACTTC,CSVELGREGGTQYF
TRBD1,TRBJ2-7,TRBV7-9,few,16,TGTGCCAGCAGCAACCAGACAGGGGTTTGGGGCTACGAGCAGTACTTC,CASSNQTGVWGYEQYF
NA,TRBJ2-5,TRBV7-9,many,16,TGTGCCAGCAGCTTAGTCCCGGGCCCCATGTGGGAGACCCAGTACTTC,CASSLVPGPMWETQYF
NA,TRBJ1-1,TRBV20-1,many,15,TGCAGTGCTAGAGGGGATGGGACGGAGAACACTGAAGCTTTCTTT,CSARGDGTENTEAFF
TRBD2,TRBJ2-1,TRBV7-6,NA,16,TGTGCCAGCAGCTTACAGGTCGGGGGGGCCTTCAATGAGCAGTTCTTC,CASSLQVGGAFNEQFF
TRBD2,TRBJ2-1,TRBV11-2,few,18,TGTGCCAGCAGCTCTCTAGGGTCTAGCGGGATACTCTACAATGAGCAGTTCTTC,CASSSLGSSGILYNEQFF
TRBD1,TRBJ2-1,TRBV18,NA,19,TGTGCCAGCTCATCAATCCCGGGACAGGGCGCCAGCTCCTACAATGAGCAGTTCTTC,CASSSIPGQGASSYNEQFF
NA,TRBJ2-1,TRBV11-3,many,16,TGTGCCAGCAGCCCGCCGGGGGAGCGCTCCTACAATGAGCAGTTCTTC,CASSPPGERSYNEQFF
NA,TRBJ2-1,TRBV3-1,many,17,TGTGCCAGCAGCCAAACGGTTGTCGGTGAAAACTACAATGAGCAGTTCTTC,CASSQTVVGENYNEQFF
NA,TRBJ2-1,TRBV5-1,many,16,TGCGCCAGCAGCTTGATGCTAAAAGGGGGTTACAATGAGCAGTTCTTC,CASSLMLKGGYNEQFF
NA,TRBJ1-5,TRBV10-2,many,16,TGCGCCAGCAGTACTGGACCGACCGATAGCAATCAGCCCCAGCATTTT,CASSTGPTDSNQPQHF
TRBD2,TRBJ2-1,TRBV12-3/TRBV12-4,many,16,TGTGCCAGCAGTCCGTCGGGGGAGGGTAGAGACAATGAGCAGTTCTTC,CASSPSGEGRDNEQFF
NA,TRBJ1-2,TRBV7-2,few,15,TGTGCCAGCAGCTTCCCGGACAGCGCCAACTATGGCTACACCTTC,CASSFPDSANYGYTF
NA,TRBJ2-2,TRBV7-2,few,13,TGTGCCAGCACCCCGTGGACGTCCGGGGAGCTGTTTTTT,CASTPWTSGELFF
NA,TRBJ1-1,TRBV5-4,NA,13,TGTGCCAGCAGCGTAGTGGTGAACACTGAAGCTTTCTTT,CASSVVVNTEAFF
NA,TRBJ2-3,TRBV6-5,few,15,TGTGCCAGCAGTAACTTCCAGGGTCCCACAGATACGCAGTATTTT,CASSNFQGPTDTQYF
NA,TRBJ2-6,TRBV6-5,many,13,TGTGCCAGCAGTTACGCCGGGTGGTTTGACCTGACTTTC,CASSYAGWFDLTF
TRBD1,TRBJ2-1,TRBV11-3,NA,15,TGTACCAGCAGCCTCGGGACAGGGTCCTACAATGAGCAGTTCTTC,CTSSLGTGSYNEQFF
NA,TRBJ2-1,TRBV7-3,NA,12,TGTGCCAGCAGCTCCACTGCAGGTGAGCAGTTCTTC,CASSSTAGEQFF
NA,TRBJ1-6,TRBV5-6,NA,12,TGTGCCAGCAGCTTGGTTTCTTCACCCCTCCACTTT,CASSLVSSPLHF
NA,TRBJ1-6,TRBV9,many,14,TGTGCCAGCAGCCCTGACAGAAATAATTCACCCCTCCACTTT,CASSPDRNNSPLHF
TRBD2,TRBJ2-2,TRBV20-1,few,15,TGCAGTGCTAGGTCGGGCGGGAGAGAGACCGGGGAGCTGTTTTTT,CSARSGGRETGELFF
TRBD2,TRBJ2-5,TRBV5-1,few,16,TGCGCCAGCAGCTTGACTAGCGGGGGGTCTCGGGAGACCCAGTACTTC,CASSLTSGGSRETQYF
NA,TRBJ2-1,TRBV5-3,few,12,TGTGCCAGAAGCTTGTTCTTTCCCCAGCAGTTCTTC,CARSLFFPQQFF
NA,TRBJ2-7,TRBV20-1,few,14,TGCAGTGCTAGCAACAGGGATATAGGGTACGAGCAGTACTTC,CSASNRDIGYEQYF
NA,TRBJ1-1,TRBV7-6,few,15,TGTGCCAGCAGCTTAGCCCCAGACGGGGGCACTGAAGCTTTCTTT,CASSLAPDGGTEAFF
NA,TRBJ1-2,TRBV12-3/TRBV12-4,many,13,TGTGCCAGCGGACTTGAGGGCTACTATGGCTACACCTTC,CASGLEGYYGYTF
NA,TRBJ1-2,TRBV5-1,many,12,TGCGCCAGCAGAGCTGACACGTATGGCTACACCTTC,CASRADTYGYTF
TRBD2,TRBJ2-3,TRBV20-1,few,15,TGCAGTGCTCGTCCTAGCGGGAGGGAGGCAGATACGCAGTATTTT,CSARPSGREADTQYF
TRBD1,TRBJ2-7,TRBV5-1,NA,15,TGCGCCAGCACGGAGCGCAGGGGGCCCTCCTACGAGCAGTACTTC,CASTERRGPSYEQYF
TRBD2,TRBJ2-1,TRBV3-1,NA,19,TGTGCCAGCACCGGTCAGGTGCGGGAGGACTCCAGGTGGTACAATGAGCAGTTCTTC,CASTGQVREDSRWYNEQFF
NA,TRBJ2-3,TRBV24-1,NA,15,TGTGCCACCAGTGACCGGGCCTCTAGCACAGATACGCAGTATTTT,CATSDRASSTDTQYF
TRBD2,TRBJ2-3,TRBV6-4,NA,15,TGTGCCAGCAGTGCGGCTAGCGGGGGCACAGATACGCAGTATTTT,CASSAASGGTDTQYF
NA,TRBJ2-3,TRBV3-1,many,15,TGTGCCAGCAGCCAAGATTGGCCTGATACAGATACGCAGTATTTT,CASSQDWPDTDTQYF
TRBD1,TRBJ2-3,TRBV7-9,NA,15,TGTGCCAGCAGCTTAGAGGACAGGGGGCTGAATACGCAGTATTTT,CASSLEDRGLNTQYF
TRBD1,TRBJ2-3,TRBV2,NA,17,TGTGCCAGCAGTGAAATAACAGGGGGCACTGGCACAGATACGCAGTATTTT,CASSEITGGTGTDTQYF
NA,TRBJ1-6,TRBV12-3/TRBV12-4,NA,12,TGTGCCAGCAGTCCCTGGGGGACACCCCTCCACTTT,CASSPWGTPLHF